The 28 T cell receptor beta chains in this list originate from one sample, sequenced in a study of OX40 agonist ivuxolimab in advanced cancers. Here immunoSEQ multiplex PCR was the method, and the copy in TCRdb shows in-frame clones only, minus some. In the table there are 75,000 to 100,000 clones, roughly 80% of which are singletons. The sample in question was CD4+ or CD8+ T cells sorted from blood, obtained in a trial of the OX40 agonist ivuxolimab. Receptor source: an adult with an advanced solid tumor such as melanoma, head and neck, liver or kidney cancer.

This clone was counted between two and nine times. This chain uses TRBV12-5 with TRBJ2-7, with D hard to call. V was shortened by 5 bases and J by 5 bases, with 10 bases between the two germline ends. The CDR3 runs to 12 residues. CDR1 is LGHNT, CDR2 FRNRAP, per germline. The DNA for the CDR3 is TGTGCTAGTGGTAGCACAATAAACGAGCAGTACTTC. The encoded protein is CASGSTINEQYF.

This rearrangement joins TRBV4-3 to TRBJ1-2, with 7 positions matching TRBD1. The ends lost 3 bases at V and 4 bases at J; junction bases unmatched: 8. The CDR3 is 15 residues long. Germline CDR1 LGHNA, CDR2 YSLEER. CDR3 in DNA: TGCGCCAGCAGCCAGTCCGGGACAGTACCCTATGGCTACACCTTC. Translating it yields CASSQSGTVPYGYTF.

This rearrangement joins TRBV2 to TRBJ1-6; D gene unclear. Trimming stripped 6 bases from V and 5 bases from J, with 11 bases between. Germline lookup yields CDR1 SNHLY and CDR2 FYNNEI. The CDR3 totals 14 residues. The CDR3 region is CASRTGINNSPLHF. The CDR3 DNA is TGTGCCAGCAGGACGGGGATAAATAATTCACCCCTCCACTTT.

V gene TRBV11-2 combines with J gene TRBJ2-7, with 14 bases that match TRBD2. Germline assignment: CDR1 SGHAT and CDR2 FQNNGV. The trim removed 8 bases at V and 6 bases at J, leaving 6 bases unmatched. The CDR3 runs to 14 residues. The CDR3 loop is CASLGTSGRIEQYF. Written as DNA, the CDR3 is TGTGCCAGCCTCGGGACTAGCGGGAGAATCGAGCAGTACTTC.

This chain uses TRBV18 with TRBJ1-1, with D possibly TRBD1 on 6 matching bases. Germline assignment: CDR1 KGHSH and CDR2 LQKENI. The V end was cut by 3 bases, the J end by 1 base, with 12 bases between. The CDR3 runs 15 residues. The chain's CDR3 is CASSPAGTKNTEAFF. Here the CDR3 DNA reads TGTGCCAGCTCACCTGCCGGGACAAAGAACACTGAAGCTTTCTTT.

This chain connects TRBV5-1 to TRBJ1-4; D uncertain. The CDR3 length is 14 residues. Germline V gene data show CDR1 as SGHRS and CDR2 as YFSETQ. Trimming shortened V by 4 bases and J by 4 bases, and 11 bases separated the two germline ends. CDR3 coding DNA: TGCGCCAGCAGCCCGGGTCCTCATAATGAAAAACTGTTTTTT. Encoded protein: CASSPGPHNEKLFF.

V gene TRBV12-5 combines with J gene TRBJ1-6, with no clear D. The germline V gene has CDR1 LGHNT and CDR2 FRNRAP. This CDR3 spans 12 amino acids. Trimming took 6 bases from V and 4 from J, leaving 4 bases between them. The CDR3 region is CASGLYNSPLHF. CDR3 DNA: TGTGCTAGTGGCCTATATAATTCACCCCTCCACTTT.

CDR3 bases: TGTGCCAGCAGCCAGTGGACAGGGGGCAGGGACGAGCAGTACTTC. Translating it yields CASSQWTGGRDEQYF. The V gene is TRBV14, the J gene TRBJ2-7; 11 nucleotides line up with TRBD1. V dropped 3 bases and J dropped 5; count of bases not matched to a gene: 6. This CDR3 region has 15 residues. CDR1 is SGHDN, CDR2 FVKESK, per germline.

The CDR3 bases are TGTGCCAGCAGCTGGACAGGGGCGGACATTCAGTACTTC. Translation: CASSWTGADIQYF. The rearrangement uses TRBV6-6 and TRBJ2-4, with 9 bases aligning to TRBD1. In germline, CDR1 is MNHNY, CDR2 SVGAGI (reference sequence). Unmatched junction bases numbered 5, after V lost 6 bases and J lost 8 bases. The CDR3 loop spans 13 amino acids.

V is TRBV11-3 and J is TRBJ2-2, with TRBD2 matching over 10 bases. The CDR3 covers 18 residues. The junction had 9 bases not matched to a gene; V was cut back by 5 bases and J by 0 bases. CDR1 is SGHNT and CDR2 is YENEEA in the germline V gene. Here the CDR3 DNA reads TGTGCCAGCAGCCCCACTGTACTAGCGGGACCGAACACCGGGGAGCTGTTTTTT. This translates into CASSPTVLAGPNTGELFF.

CDR3 residues: CASSLKLDGQPQHF. CDR3 nucleotide sequence: TGTGCCAGCAGCTTAAAGTTGGACGGTCAGCCCCAGCATTTT. This chain joins TRBV7-2 and TRBJ1-5; D remains ambiguous. The CDR3 sequence is 14 residues long. The V end was cut by 2 bases, the J end by 6 bases, with 11 bases between. CDR1 and CDR2 (germline): SGHTA, FQGNSA.

The chain is built from TRBV18 and TRBJ1-6; D uncertain. V was pared by 2 bases and J by 9 bases, with 8 bases between. Germline V gene lookup returns CDR1 KGHSH and CDR2 LQKENI. There are 13 residues in the CDR3. Here the CDR3 reads CASSPMGGSPLHF. CDR3 bases: TGTGCCAGCTCACCAATGGGCGGTTCACCCCTCCACTTT.

V gene TRBV11-2 combines with J gene TRBJ1-2; 8 nucleotides line up with TRBD1. The CDR3 totals 13 residues. In germline, CDR1 is SGHAT, CDR2 FQNNGV. Trimming took 4 bases from V and 8 from J; bases not matched to a gene: 6. Here the CDR3 reads CASSSQGAKGYTF. In DNA form, the CDR3 reads TGTGCCAGCAGCTCCCAGGGGGCCAAGGGCTACACCTTC.

The V call is TRBV7-9, the J call TRBJ2-5, with D possibly matching TRBD1 (5 bases). The CDR3 runs to 13 residues. Trimming stripped 5 bases from V and 5 bases from J, with 12 bases between. Germline V gene sequence: CDR1 SEHNR, CDR2 FQNEAQ (reference sequence). The CDR3 DNA follows: TGTGCCAGCAGCCAGGGATTCTTCGAGACCCAGTACTTC. It encodes CASSQGFFETQYF. The entire variable domain, with the rest obtained from reference TRBV7-9 and TRBJ2-5, is as follows: DTGVSQNPRHKITKRGQNVTFRCDPISEHNRLYWYRQTLGQGPEFLTYFQNEAQLEKSRLLSDRFSAERPKGSFSTLEIQRTEQGDSAMYLCASSQGFFETQYFGPGTRLLVL.

This clone came up once. The gene calls are TRBV19 and TRBJ2-5; 7 nucleotides agree with TRBD1. The CDR3 runs 16 residues. V trimming: 0 bases; J trimming: 2 bases; junction bases outside the gene matches: 6. Per germline, CDR1 LNHDA and CDR2 SQIVND (reference sequence). This CDR3 reads CASSIDRTGNQETQYF. DNA of the CDR3: TGTGCCAGTAGTATAGATAGGACAGGTAATCAAGAGACCCAGTACTTC.

This chain connects TRBV6-1 to TRBJ1-3; 8 nucleotides match TRBD1. CDR3 length: 15 residues. Germline values: CDR1 MNHNS, CDR2 SASEGT. Germline trimming cut 4 bases from V and 2 bases from J; bases unmatched to any gene: 4. This CDR3 reads CASSARTGTGNTIYF. CDR3 sequence (DNA): TGTGCCAGCAGTGCTAGGACAGGGACTGGAAACACCATATATTTT.

The genes are TRBV7-2 and TRBJ2-1; maybe TRBD1 (6 bases). Between the trimmed V and J ends, which lost 4 bases and 7 bases, there was a span of 8 bases. Germline V gene sequence: CDR1 SGHTA, CDR2 FQGNSA. CDR3 length equals 12 residues. This CDR3 reads CASSYRGNEQFF. CDR3 bases: TGTGCCAGCAGCTATAGGGGGAATGAGCAGTTCTTC.

V is TRBV6-6 and J is TRBJ2-5, with 7 bases fitting TRBD2. The assigned J gene may be wrong: the sequence end matches TRBJ2-7 better. This CDR3 comprises 13 residues. Germline values: CDR1 MNHNY, CDR2 SVGAGI (reference sequence). CDR3 protein: CASRTGDYYEQYF. Here the CDR3 DNA reads TGTGCCAGCAGGACCGGGGACTACTACGAGCAGTACTTC.

The chain uses TRBV11-1 and TRBJ2-7; no firm D call. Germline CDR1 SGHAT, CDR2 FQDESV (reference sequence). The CDR3 has 12 residues. V was shortened by 3 bases and J by 4 bases, with 7 bases between the two germline ends. CDR3 in amino acids: CASSLDTYEQYF. The CDR3 nucleotides read TGTGCCAGCAGCTTGGATACATACGAGCAGTACTTC.

The chain has TRBV7-2 and TRBJ2-1; D is uncertain. The germline V gene encodes CDR1 SGHTA and CDR2 FQGNSA. The CDR3 runs to 12 residues. V lost 7 bases and J lost 6, with 10 bases in between. The CDR3 DNA reads as TGTGCCAGCACCCTACCCCCCAATGAGCAGTTCTTC. Translation: CASTLPPNEQFF.

This chain links TRBV7-2 with TRBJ2-3, with unresolved D. The germline V gene encodes CDR1 SGHTA and CDR2 FQGNSA. V lost 5 bases and J lost 0, with 12 bases in between. The CDR3 is made up of 15 amino acids. This CDR3 reads CASSPGRPSTDTQYF. CDR3 coding DNA: TGTGCCAGCAGCCCAGGACGACCTAGCACAGATACGCAGTATTTT. Based on the CDR3 plus reference TRBV7-2 and TRBJ2-3, the full variable domain is GAGVSQSPSNKVTEKGKDVELRCDPISGHTALYWYRQSLGQGLEFLIYFQGNSAPDKSGLPSDRFSAERTGGSVSTLTIQRTQQEDSAVYLCASSPGRPSTDTQYFGPGTRLTVL.

The chain employs TRBV27 and TRBJ1-1; D may be TRBD1 (5 bases). Germline V gene sequence: CDR1 MNHEY, CDR2 SMNVEV (reference sequence). The ends were cut back, 3 bases at V and 0 bases at J, with 14 bases in the middle. The CDR3 runs to 16 residues. In DNA, the CDR3 is TGTGCCAGCAGTTTGCTCCCGGGACCCATGAACACTGAAGCTTTCTTT. Amino acids: CASSLLPGPMNTEAFF.

The genes are TRBV7-8 and TRBJ1-1, with a possible D match to TRBD1 (5 bases). The CDR3 is 13 residues long. V lost 4 bases to trimming and J lost 1 base, with 7 bases between them. CDR1 and CDR2 (germline): SGHVS, FQNEAQ. The CDR3 region has the DNA TGTGCCAGCAGCTCAGGGCCGAACACTGAAGCTTTCTTT. Its protein product is CASSSGPNTEAFF.

The chain links TRBV6-1 to TRBJ2-5, with TRBD2 matching 12 bases. Germline CDR1 is MNHNS and CDR2 is SASEGT. The junction had 4 bases not matched to a gene; V was cut back by 4 bases and J by 1 base. The CDR3 is 16 residues long. The CDR3 bases are TGTGCCAGCAGTGCCACTAGCGGGAGGCGCCAAGAGACCCAGTACTTC. This sequence encodes CASSATSGRRQETQYF.

The chain is built from TRBV5-1 and TRBJ1-1; 7 bases map to TRBD1. Germline trimming cut 0 bases from V and 6 bases from J; bases unmatched to any gene: 5. The CDR3 contains 14 residues. Germline V CDR1 and CDR2: SGHRS, YFSETQ. The CDR3 coding sequence is TGCGCCAGCAGCTTGGAGGGGGCTGAAGCTGAAGCTTTCTTT. It encodes CASSLEGAEAEAFF.

This chain uses TRBV29-1 with TRBJ1-2, with a weak D call TRBD1 (5 bases). This CDR3 is 12 amino acids long. V gave up 7 bases and J gave up 4 bases, with 13 bases separating them. The germline V gene encodes CDR1 SQVTM and CDR2 ANQGSEA. In nucleotides, the CDR3 is TGCAGCGCTGCCCAGGGAGCCTATGGCTACACCTTC. This codes for CSAAQGAYGYTF.

This chain joins TRBV14 and TRBJ2-1, with 10 bases matching TRBD2. J was trimmed by 7 bases and V by 1 base; bases with no gene match: 7. CDR1 is SGHDN, CDR2 FVKESK, per germline. This CDR3 region has 16 residues. CDR3 amino acids: CASSQGSGRASNEQFF. For the CDR3, the DNA is TGTGCCAGCAGCCAAGGGAGCGGGAGGGCCTCTAATGAGCAGTTCTTC.

In nucleotides, the CDR3 is TGTGCCAGTAGTATGACAGGTGACTCCTACAATGAGCAGTTCTTC. It specifies CASSMTGDSYNEQFF. The V and J genes are TRBV19 and TRBJ2-1; weak D call: TRBD1 (6 bases). CDR1 and CDR2 from the germline V gene are LNHDA and SQIVND (reference sequence). The germline V and J ends were trimmed by 3 bases and 0 bases, with 9 bases remaining between them. The CDR3 is made up of 15 amino acids.